This TCR beta chain was recovered during a study of Graves' ophthalmopathy and Graves' hyperthyroidism. V lost 3 bases to trimming and J lost 1 base; unmatched junction nucleotides: 2. The CDR3 is 14 residues long. In its sample, this clonotype was seen many times. No antigen is known for it. Study-wide points: Clonotypes were expanded in thyroid at above 0.001 frequency, and most also appeared in blood.

New diagnoses, under 2 months' duration, and ages 18 to 65 characterized the hyperthyroidism patients. Excluded were patients with other autoimmune diseases, uncontrolled infections, pregnancy or lactation. Diagnosis used clinical symptoms, serum thyroxine, TRAb, thyroid ultrasound and orbital computed tomography. Beta-chain TCR CDR3 regions were amplified from RNA transcripts. The authors performed first-round RT-PCR with HTBI primers and then a second-round multiplex PCR. TCRdb reprocessed the multiplex PCR reads with MiXCR, giving one entry per CDR3 protein. The sample lists around 1.1 million distinct CDR3 sequences; about 38% were seen once.

The sample was peripheral blood or thyroid tissue (not recorded which). The clonotype originates from an adult man with Graves' hyperthyroidism. The chain joins TRBV12-3 or TRBV12-4 to TRBJ2-7; 8 nucleotides match TRBD2. The CDR3 DNA sequence: TGTGCCAGCAGTTTGCGGGGGGAGTCCTACGAGCAGTACTTC. Residues: CASSLRGESYEQYF.